These 25 T cell receptor beta chains originate from one sample sequenced in a study of shared clonotypes between healthy human individuals. Data came from immunoSEQ multiplex PCR; TCRdb stores just in-frame clones and leaves some out. The table has roughly 1,600,000 clones, approximately 98.5% seen once. Material: naive CD4+ T cells sorted from blood. Subset here: CD45RA+ positively selected. These receptors came from a man younger than 40 in good health.

The chain recombines TRBV9 with TRBJ2-3; D is ambiguous. The germline V gene encodes CDR1 SGDLS and CDR2 YYNGEE. The CDR3 is 12 residues long. Trimming cost V 1 base and J 14 bases, with 14 bases left between them. The CDR3 spells CASSVKETVGYF. The CDR3 coding sequence is TGTGCCAGCAGCGTAAAGGAGACCGTCGGGTATTTT.

This clone has just one count. Here the CDR3 DNA reads TGCGCCGTCGGGCGGGAACTAGCATTCACCTACGAGCAGTACTTC. It translates to CAVGRELAFTYEQYF. The J gene is TRBJ2-7, the V gene TRBV23-1, with D perhaps matching TRBD2 (6 bases). TRBV23-1 counts as an open reading frame of uncertain function. The CDR3 covers 15 residues. Trimming took 11 bases from V and 2 from J, leaving 22 bases between them.

The sample holds one count of this clone. The chain is built from TRBV10-3 and TRBJ2-1; 9 bases agree with TRBD2. Germline values: CDR1 ENHRY, CDR2 SYGVKD. The CDR3 length is 16 residues. Trimming at V came to 4 bases and at J to 5 bases, leaving 9 bases not matched to a gene. CDR3 sequence: CAISALRAGGDNEQFF. CDR3 DNA: TGTGCCATCAGTGCTCTTCGAGCGGGAGGCGACAATGAGCAGTTCTTC.

J is TRBJ2-7 and V is TRBV5-5, with D possibly being TRBD2 (6 bases). Germline CDR1 is SGHKS and CDR2 is YYEKEE (reference sequence). The CDR3 runs 15 residues. V was pared by 5 bases and J by 0 bases, with 15 bases between. The CDR3 region is CASRLRAGNSYEQYF. As DNA, the CDR3 is TGTGCCAGCAGATTGCGCGCGGGGAACTCCTACGAGCAGTACTTC.

The genes are TRBV5-4 and TRBJ2-7, with a tentative D call TRBD1 (5 bases). Trimming shortened V by 2 bases and J by 3 bases, and 9 bases separated the two germline ends. CDR1 and CDR2 from the germline V gene are SGHNT and YYREEE (reference sequence). This CDR3 spans 13 amino acids. The CDR3 sequence: CASSLGVDYEQYF. CDR3 in DNA: TGTGCCAGCAGCTTAGGGGTTGACTACGAGCAGTACTTC.

The J gene is TRBJ2-1, the V gene TRBV7-2; 8 nucleotides line up with TRBD2. The CDR3 loop spans 17 amino acids. The germline CDR1 and CDR2 sequences are SGHTA and FQGNSA. After removal of 0 bases from V and 0 bases from J, the junction contained 4 bases not matched to a gene. CDR3 nucleotides: TGTGCCAGCAGCTTAGCCCCGAGCGGGAGCTCCTACAATGAGCAGTTCTTC. Translated, it gives CASSLAPSGSSYNEQFF.

The genes are TRBV5-4 and TRBJ2-7; 11 bases fit TRBD2. Germline trimming cut 2 bases from V and 4 bases from J; bases unmatched to any gene: 8. In germline, CDR1 is SGHNT, CDR2 YYREEE (reference sequence). This CDR3 has 16 amino acids. The CDR3 reads CASSLSSGTSGYEQYF. The CDR3 DNA follows: TGTGCCAGCAGCTTAAGTTCCGGGACTAGCGGTTACGAGCAGTACTTC.

The V and J genes are TRBV7-3 and TRBJ2-7; the D gene is possibly TRBD1 (5 bases). Trimming took 1 base from V and 0 from J, leaving 13 bases between them. The CDR3 contains 16 residues. The germline V gene encodes CDR1 SGHTA and CDR2 FQGTGA. CDR3: CASSLSDRLRSYEQYF. CDR3 bases: TGTGCCAGCAGCTTAAGCGACAGACTCCGCTCCTACGAGCAGTACTTC. Supplemented by reference TRBV7-3 and TRBJ2-7, the full variable domain reads GAGVSQTPSNKVTEKGKYVELRCDPISGHTALYWYRQSLGQGPEFLIYFQGTGAADDSGLPNDRFFAVRPEGSVSTLKIQRTERGDSAVYLCASSLSDRLRSYEQYFGPGTRLTVT.

The V and J genes are TRBV6-5 and TRBJ1-4; maybe TRBD1 (5 bases). Trimming took off 10 bases at V and 5 bases at J, with 14 bases between the two ends. Germline CDR1 is MNHEY and CDR2 is SVGAGI. The CDR3 is made up of 13 amino acids. The CDR3 spells CATNPWGNEKLFF. The CDR3, as DNA: TGTGCCACCAACCCTTGGGGGAATGAAAAACTGTTTTTT.

This chain links TRBV5-1 with TRBJ2-6, with D possibly matching TRBD1 (6 bases). Trimming removed 4 bases at V and 3 bases at J, with 14 bases between. This CDR3 is built from 16 residues. Germline lookup yields CDR1 SGHRS and CDR2 YFSETQ. The chain's CDR3 is CASSGTGTSGANVLTF. The CDR3, as DNA: TGCGCCAGCAGCGGAACAGGGACAAGTGGGGCCAACGTCCTGACTTTC. Drawing the rest from reference TRBV5-1 and TRBJ2-6, the complete variable domain is KAGVTQTPRYLIKTRGQQVTLSCSPISGHRSVSWYQQTPGQGLQFLFEYFSETQRNKGNFPGRFSGRQFSNSRSEMNVSTLELGDSALYLCASSGTGTSGANVLTFGAGSRLTVL.

The sample holds one count of this clone. This chain connects TRBV5-1 to TRBJ1-1, with 8 bases fitting TRBD1. The ends lost 4 bases at V and 1 base at J; junction bases unmatched: 9. Germline loops: CDR1 SGHRS, CDR2 YFSETQ. This CDR3 contains 16 residues. This CDR3 is CASSISQGGTNTEAFF. CDR3 sequence (DNA): TGCGCCAGCAGCATATCACAGGGGGGTACGAACACTGAAGCTTTCTTT.

CDR3 DNA sequence: TGTGCCAGCAGTATGGGTCTCCGGGCTGGCTACACCTTC. As protein: CASSMGLRAGYTF. V gene TRBV27 combines with J gene TRBJ1-2; D gene uncertain. This CDR3 is built from 13 residues. Trimming cost V 5 bases and J 7 bases, with 14 bases left between them. In germline, CDR1 is MNHEY, CDR2 SMNVEV (reference sequence).

The chain joins TRBV5-1 to TRBJ2-5; D uncertain. V was pared by 1 base and J by 1 base, with 8 bases between. The germline V gene encodes CDR1 SGHRS and CDR2 YFSETQ. The CDR3 totals 14 residues. CDR3 DNA sequence: TGCGCCAGCAGCTTGATTGGGTCCCAAGAGACCCAGTACTTC. It specifies CASSLIGSQETQYF.

The J gene is TRBJ2-5, the V gene TRBV5-1, with D unresolved. Trimming took 0 bases from V and 4 from J, leaving 13 bases between them. The CDR3 has 15 residues. Germline V CDR1 and CDR2: SGHRS, YFSETQ. The CDR3 loop reads CASSLDGRTSETQYF. The CDR3 nucleotides are TGCGCCAGCAGCTTGGACGGGCGGACGTCAGAGACCCAGTACTTC.

The CDR3 sequence is CASSFSGGIGTGELFF. In DNA form, the CDR3 reads TGTGCCAGCAGTTTTTCAGGGGGGATAGGCACCGGGGAGCTGTTTTTT. The chain uses TRBV6-5 and TRBJ2-2; the D gene is possibly TRBD1 (7 bases). CDR1 MNHEY and CDR2 SVGAGI come from the germline V gene. V was pared by 4 bases and J by 4 bases, with 16 bases between. This CDR3 is built from 16 residues.

The genes are TRBV5-1 and TRBJ1-4; D gene ambiguous. Per germline, CDR1 SGHRS and CDR2 YFSETQ. The V end was cut by 7 bases, the J end by 5 bases, with 15 bases between. The CDR3 length is 14 residues. CDR3 sequence (DNA): TGCGCCAGCCGGGCCTCTCAGCGAAATGAAAAACTGTTTTTT. This translates into CASRASQRNEKLFF.

The V and J genes are TRBV7-9 and TRBJ2-5; D is unresolved. CDR3 length equals 16 residues. Trimming stripped 1 base from V and 4 bases from J, with 16 bases between. CDR1 is SEHNR and CDR2 is FQNEAQ in the germline V gene (reference sequence). CDR3 sequence: CASSLESVPGRETQYF. DNA of the CDR3: TGTGCCAGCAGCTTAGAATCGGTTCCAGGACGAGAGACCCAGTACTTC. The whole variable domain, remainder taken from reference TRBV7-9 and TRBJ2-5, is DTGVSQNPRHKITKRGQNVTFRCDPISEHNRLYWYRQTLGQGPEFLTYFQNEAQLEKSRLLSDRFSAERPKGSFSTLEIQRTEQGDSAMYLCASSLESVPGRETQYFGPGTRLLVL.

CDR3 DNA: TGTGCCAGCAGCTCGAGGGACAGGGGCCATGAGCAGTTCTTC. As protein: CASSSRDRGHEQFF. The V and J genes are TRBV11-2 and TRBJ2-1, with TRBD1 matching 10 bases. J was trimmed by 8 bases and V by 4 bases; bases with no gene match: 5. Germline V gene lookup returns CDR1 SGHAT and CDR2 FQNNGV. This CDR3 has 14 amino acids.

This rearrangement joins TRBV2 to TRBJ2-2; no clear D gene. In germline, CDR1 is SNHLY, CDR2 FYNNEI. V lost 3 bases and J 7 bases, leaving 12 bases between the germline ends. CDR3 length: 14 amino acids. DNA of the CDR3: TGTGCCAGCAGTGAGTTTACCTGGAGCGGGGAGCTGTTTTTT. Translated, it gives CASSEFTWSGELFF.

This clone was observed a single time. This chain links TRBV10-3 with TRBJ2-7; 8 nucleotides line up with TRBD2. Germline CDR1 reads ENHRY; CDR2 reads SYGVKD. With 3 bases clipped from V and 4 bases from J, the junction kept 8 bases outside the gene matches. The CDR3 consists of 15 residues. The CDR3 loop reads CAISEITSGYYEQYF. The CDR3 coding sequence is TGTGCCATCAGTGAAATTACTAGCGGATATTACGAGCAGTACTTC.

In regard to this clone: The junction does not match germline at one end; this may be a read error. The chain employs TRBV7-7 and TRBJ2-1; D call uncertain. Germline assignment: CDR1 SSHAT and CDR2 FNYEAQ (reference sequence). There are 13 residues in the CDR3. The CDR3 nucleotides read TGTGCTAGCAGCTTAAGACCGGGCAATGAGCAGTTCTTC. Protein sequence: CASSLRPGNEQFF.

The gene calls are TRBV23-1 and TRBJ1-2, with 7 nucleotides matching TRBD1. TRBV23-1 has ORF status, its function being uncertain. This CDR3 is built from 16 residues. J lost 4 bases, V lost 5 bases, and 13 bases had no gene match. CDR3 nucleotide sequence: TGCGCCAGCAGTTCATTCGGGGACAGAGTGTCCTATGGCTACACCTTC. Translating it yields CASSSFGDRVSYGYTF.

This chain links TRBV18 with TRBJ2-3; D unclear. Trimming pared 5 bases from V and 4 bases from J, leaving 4 bases between. CDR3 length: 11 residues. Germline loops: CDR1 KGHSH, CDR2 LQKENI. The CDR3 here is CASSKSDTQYF. In DNA form, the CDR3 reads TGTGCCAGCTCAAAGTCAGATACGCAGTATTTT. Supplemented by reference TRBV18 and TRBJ2-3, the full variable domain reads NAGVMQNPRHLVRRRGQEARLRCSPMKGHSHVYWYRQLPEEGLKFMVYLQKENIIDESGMPKERFSAEFPKEGPSILRIQQVVRGDSAAYFCASSKSDTQYFGPGTRLTVL.

V is TRBV11-3 and J is TRBJ2-7, with D possibly matching TRBD2 (6 bases). Trimming took 4 bases from V and 7 from J, leaving 14 bases between them. This CDR3 is 13 amino acids long. Germline-derived CDR1 and CDR2 are SGHNT and YENEEA. CDR3 amino acids: CASSSGAAGEQYF. CDR3 coding DNA: TGTGCCAGCAGCTCTGGGGCCGCGGGAGAGCAGTACTTC.

The rearrangement uses TRBV25-1 and TRBJ2-3; a possible D gene is TRBD2 (5 bases). V was trimmed by 0 bases and J by 0 bases, leaving 7 bases between them. The CDR3 covers 15 residues. Germline V gives CDR1 MGHDK, CDR2 SYGVNS. CDR3 nucleotides: TGTGCCAGCAGTGAATATGGCGGGAGCACAGATACGCAGTATTTT. This gives the protein CASSEYGGSTDTQYF.